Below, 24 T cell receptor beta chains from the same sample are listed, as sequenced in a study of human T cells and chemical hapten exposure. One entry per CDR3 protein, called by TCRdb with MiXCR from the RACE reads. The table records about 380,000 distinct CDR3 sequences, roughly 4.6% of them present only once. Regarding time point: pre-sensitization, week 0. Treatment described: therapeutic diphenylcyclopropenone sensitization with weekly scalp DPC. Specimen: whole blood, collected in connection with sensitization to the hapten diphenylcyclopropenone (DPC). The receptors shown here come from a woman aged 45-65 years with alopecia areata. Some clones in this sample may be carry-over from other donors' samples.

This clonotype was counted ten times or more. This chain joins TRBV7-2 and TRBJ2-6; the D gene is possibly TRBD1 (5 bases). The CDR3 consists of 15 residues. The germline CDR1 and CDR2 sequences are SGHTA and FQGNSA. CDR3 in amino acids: CAVRGAASGANVLTF. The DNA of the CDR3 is TGTGCGGTAAGGGGTGCGGCCTCTGGGGCCAACGTCCTGACTTTC.

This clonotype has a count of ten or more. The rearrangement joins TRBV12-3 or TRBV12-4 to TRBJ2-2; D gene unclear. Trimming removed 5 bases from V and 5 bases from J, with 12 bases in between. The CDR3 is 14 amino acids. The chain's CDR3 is CASSKGSRTGELFF. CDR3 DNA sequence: TGTGCCAGCAGTAAAGGCAGCCGAACCGGGGAGCTGTTTTTT.

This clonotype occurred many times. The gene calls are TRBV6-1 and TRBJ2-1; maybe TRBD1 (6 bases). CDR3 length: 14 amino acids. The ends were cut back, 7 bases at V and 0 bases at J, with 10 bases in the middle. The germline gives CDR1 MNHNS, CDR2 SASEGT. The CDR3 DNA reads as TGTGCCAGCACGGGACAACGCTCCTACAATGAGCAGTTCTTC. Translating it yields CASTGQRSYNEQFF.

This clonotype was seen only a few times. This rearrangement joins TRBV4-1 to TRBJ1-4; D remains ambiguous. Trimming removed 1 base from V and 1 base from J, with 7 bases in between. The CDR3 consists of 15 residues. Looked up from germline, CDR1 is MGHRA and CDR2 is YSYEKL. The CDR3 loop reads CASSQASVTNEKLFF. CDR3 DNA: TGCGCCAGCAGCCAAGCCTCCGTAACTAATGAAAAACTGTTTTTT.

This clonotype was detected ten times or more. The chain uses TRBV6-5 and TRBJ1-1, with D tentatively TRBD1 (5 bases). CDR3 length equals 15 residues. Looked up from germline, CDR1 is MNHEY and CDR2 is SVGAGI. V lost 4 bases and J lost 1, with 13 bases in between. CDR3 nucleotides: TGTGCCAGCAGTTCCCTGACGGGGGGGAACACTGAAGCTTTCTTT. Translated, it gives CASSSLTGGNTEAFF.

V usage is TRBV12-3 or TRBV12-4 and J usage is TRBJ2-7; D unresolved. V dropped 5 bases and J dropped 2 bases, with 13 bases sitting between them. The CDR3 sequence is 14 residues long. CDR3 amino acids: CASSTLGSTYEQYF. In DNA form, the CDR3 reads TGTGCCAGCAGTACGTTAGGCTCCACCTACGAGCAGTACTTC.

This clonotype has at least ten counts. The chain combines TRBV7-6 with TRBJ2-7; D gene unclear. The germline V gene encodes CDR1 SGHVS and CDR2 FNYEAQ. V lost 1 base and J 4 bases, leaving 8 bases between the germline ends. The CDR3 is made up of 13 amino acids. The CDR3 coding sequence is TGTGCCAGCAGCTTAGGAGAAGCTTACGAGCAGTACTTC. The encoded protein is CASSLGEAYEQYF.

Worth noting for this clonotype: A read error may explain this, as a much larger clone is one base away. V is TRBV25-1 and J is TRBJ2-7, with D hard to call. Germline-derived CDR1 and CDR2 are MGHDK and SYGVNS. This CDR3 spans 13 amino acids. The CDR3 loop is CASGESPSYEQYF. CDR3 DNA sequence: TGTGCCAGCGGTGAAAGTCCCTCCTACGAGCAGTACTTC.

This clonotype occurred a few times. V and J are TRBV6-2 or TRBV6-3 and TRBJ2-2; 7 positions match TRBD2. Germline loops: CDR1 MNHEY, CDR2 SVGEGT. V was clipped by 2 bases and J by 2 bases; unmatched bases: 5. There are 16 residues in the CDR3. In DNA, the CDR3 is TGTGCCAGCAGTTACGGTGGGACTATTAACACCGGGGAGCTGTTTTTT. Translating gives CASSYGGTINTGELFF.

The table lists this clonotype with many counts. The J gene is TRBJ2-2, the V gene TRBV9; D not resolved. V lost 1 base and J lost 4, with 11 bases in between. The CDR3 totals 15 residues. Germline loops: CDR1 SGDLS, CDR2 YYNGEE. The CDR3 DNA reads TGTGCCAGCAGCGTATCACAGTCGGCCACCGGGGAGCTGTTTTTT. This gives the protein CASSVSQSATGELFF.

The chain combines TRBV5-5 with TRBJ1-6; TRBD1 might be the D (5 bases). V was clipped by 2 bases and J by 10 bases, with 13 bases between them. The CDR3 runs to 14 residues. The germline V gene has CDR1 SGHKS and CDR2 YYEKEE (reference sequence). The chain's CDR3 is CASSFQGTGSPLHF. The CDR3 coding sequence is TGTGCCAGCAGCTTTCAGGGTACGGGGTCACCCCTCCACTTT.

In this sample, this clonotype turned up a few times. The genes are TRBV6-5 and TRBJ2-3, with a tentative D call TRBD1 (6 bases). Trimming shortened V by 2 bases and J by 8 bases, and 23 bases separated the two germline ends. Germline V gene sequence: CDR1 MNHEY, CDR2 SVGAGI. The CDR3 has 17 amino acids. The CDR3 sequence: CASSYVAFGQGRGTQYF. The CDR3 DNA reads TGTGCCAGCAGTTACGTTGCATTCGGGCAGGGGAGAGGTACGCAGTATTTT.

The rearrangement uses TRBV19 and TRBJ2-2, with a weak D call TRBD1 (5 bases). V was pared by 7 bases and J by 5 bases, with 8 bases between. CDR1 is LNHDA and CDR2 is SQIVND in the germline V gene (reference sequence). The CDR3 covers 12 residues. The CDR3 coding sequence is TGTGCCAGTACTTCAGGGACCGGGGAGCTGTTTTTT. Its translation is CASTSGTGELFF.

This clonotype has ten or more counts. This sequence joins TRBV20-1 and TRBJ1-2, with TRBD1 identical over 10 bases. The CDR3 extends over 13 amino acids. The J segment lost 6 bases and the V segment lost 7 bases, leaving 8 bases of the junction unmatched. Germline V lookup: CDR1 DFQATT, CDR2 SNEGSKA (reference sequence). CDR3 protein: CSVRTGGWNGYTF. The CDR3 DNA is TGCAGTGTCCGGACAGGGGGGTGGAATGGCTACACCTTC.

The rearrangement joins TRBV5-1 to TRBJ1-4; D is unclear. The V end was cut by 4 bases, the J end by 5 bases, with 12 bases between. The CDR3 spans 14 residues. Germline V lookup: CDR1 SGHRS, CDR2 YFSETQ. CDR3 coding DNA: TGCGCCAGCAGCCCGTCCCGCCCAAATGAAAAACTGTTTTTT. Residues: CASSPSRPNEKLFF.

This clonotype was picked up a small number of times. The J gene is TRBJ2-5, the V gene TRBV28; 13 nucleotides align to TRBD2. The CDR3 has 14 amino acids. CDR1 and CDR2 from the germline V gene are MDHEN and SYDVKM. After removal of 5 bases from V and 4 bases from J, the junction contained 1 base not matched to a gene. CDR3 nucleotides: TGTGCCAGCAGTCGGACTAGCGGGAGAGAGACCCAGTACTTC. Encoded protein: CASSRTSGRETQYF.

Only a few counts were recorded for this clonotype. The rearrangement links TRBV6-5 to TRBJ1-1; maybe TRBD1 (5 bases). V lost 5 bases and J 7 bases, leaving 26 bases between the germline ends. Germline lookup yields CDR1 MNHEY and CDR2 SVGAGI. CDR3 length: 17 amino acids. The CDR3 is CASSEGMGQSSALEAFF. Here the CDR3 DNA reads TGTGCCAGCAGTGAGGGTATGGGGCAGAGCTCCGCCCTTGAAGCTTTCTTT.

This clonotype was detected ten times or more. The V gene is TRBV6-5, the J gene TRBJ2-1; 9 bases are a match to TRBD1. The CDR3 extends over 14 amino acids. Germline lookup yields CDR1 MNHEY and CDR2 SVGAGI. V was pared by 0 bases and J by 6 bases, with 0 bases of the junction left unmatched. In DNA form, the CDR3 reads TGTGCCAGCAGTTACTCGACAGGGGGCAATGAGCAGTTCTTC. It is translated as CASSYSTGGNEQFF.

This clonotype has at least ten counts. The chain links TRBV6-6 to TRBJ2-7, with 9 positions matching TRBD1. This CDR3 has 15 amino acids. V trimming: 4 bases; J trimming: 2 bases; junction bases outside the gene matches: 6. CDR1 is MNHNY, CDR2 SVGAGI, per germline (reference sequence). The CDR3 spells CASSSSRTGAYEQYF. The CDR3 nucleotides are TGTGCCAGCAGTTCGTCCCGGACAGGGGCCTACGAGCAGTACTTC.

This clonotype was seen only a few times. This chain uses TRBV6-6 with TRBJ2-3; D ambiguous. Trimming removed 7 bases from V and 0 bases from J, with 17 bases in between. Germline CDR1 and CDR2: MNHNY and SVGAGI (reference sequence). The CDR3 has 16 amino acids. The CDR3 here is CASIPGSDSSTDTQYF. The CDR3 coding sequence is TGTGCCAGCATCCCCGGTTCAGACTCTAGCACAGATACGCAGTATTTT.

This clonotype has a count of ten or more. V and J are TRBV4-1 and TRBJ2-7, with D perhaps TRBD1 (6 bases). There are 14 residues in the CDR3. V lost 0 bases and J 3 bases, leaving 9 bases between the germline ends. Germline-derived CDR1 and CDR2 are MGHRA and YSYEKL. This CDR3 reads CASSQEGQSYEQYF. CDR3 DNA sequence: TGCGCCAGCAGCCAAGAGGGACAAAGCTACGAGCAGTACTTC.

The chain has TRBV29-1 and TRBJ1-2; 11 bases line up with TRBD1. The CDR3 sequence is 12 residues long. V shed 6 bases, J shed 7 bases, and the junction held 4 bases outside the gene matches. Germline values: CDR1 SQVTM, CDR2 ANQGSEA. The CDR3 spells CSVGQGAAGYTF. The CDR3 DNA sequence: TGCAGCGTCGGACAGGGGGCAGCTGGCTACACCTTC.

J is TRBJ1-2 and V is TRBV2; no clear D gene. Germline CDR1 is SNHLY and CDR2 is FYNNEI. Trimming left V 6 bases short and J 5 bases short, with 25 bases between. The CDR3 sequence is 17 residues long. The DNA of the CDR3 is TGTGCCAGCAGCGCAACGGGAGGCACAACCAATTTTTATGGCTACACCTTC. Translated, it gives CASSATGGTTNFYGYTF. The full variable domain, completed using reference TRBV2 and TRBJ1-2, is EPEVTQTPSHQVTQMGQEVILRCVPISNHLYFYWYRQILGQKVEFLVSFYNNEISEKSEIFDDQFSVERPDGSNFTLKIRSTKLEDSAMYFCASSATGGTTNFYGYTFGSGTRLTVV.

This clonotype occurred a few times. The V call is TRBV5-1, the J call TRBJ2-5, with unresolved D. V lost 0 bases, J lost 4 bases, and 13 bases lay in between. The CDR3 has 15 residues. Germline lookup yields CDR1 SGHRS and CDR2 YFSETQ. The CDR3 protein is CASSLGTVKLETQYF. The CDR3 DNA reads TGCGCCAGCAGCTTGGGGACCGTTAAGCTAGAGACCCAGTACTTC.